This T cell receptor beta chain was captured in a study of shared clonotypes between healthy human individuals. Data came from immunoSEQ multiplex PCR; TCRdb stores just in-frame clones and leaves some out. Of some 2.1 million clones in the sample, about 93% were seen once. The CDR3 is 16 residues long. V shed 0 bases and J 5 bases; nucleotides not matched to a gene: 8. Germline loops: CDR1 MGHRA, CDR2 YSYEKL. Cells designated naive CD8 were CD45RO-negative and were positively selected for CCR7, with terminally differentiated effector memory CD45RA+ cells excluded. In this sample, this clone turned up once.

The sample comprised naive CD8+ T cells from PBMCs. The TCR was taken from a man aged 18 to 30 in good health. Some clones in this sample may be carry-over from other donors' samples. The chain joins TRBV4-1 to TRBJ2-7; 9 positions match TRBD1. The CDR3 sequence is CASSQDLGQGSDEQYF. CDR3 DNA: TGCGCCAGCAGCCAAGATCTAGGACAGGGGTCGGACGAGCAGTACTTC.